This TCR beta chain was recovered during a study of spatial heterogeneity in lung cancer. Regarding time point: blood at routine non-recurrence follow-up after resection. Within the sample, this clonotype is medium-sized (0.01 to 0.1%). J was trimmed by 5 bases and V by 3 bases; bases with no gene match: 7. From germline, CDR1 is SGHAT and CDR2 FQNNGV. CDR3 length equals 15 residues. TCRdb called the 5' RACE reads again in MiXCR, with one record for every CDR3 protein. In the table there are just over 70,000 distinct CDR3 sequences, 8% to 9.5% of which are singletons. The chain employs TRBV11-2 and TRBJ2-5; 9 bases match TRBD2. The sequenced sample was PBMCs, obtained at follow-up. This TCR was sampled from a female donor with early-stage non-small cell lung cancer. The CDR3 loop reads CASSFFSGRVETQYF. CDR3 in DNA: TGTGCCAGCAGCTTTTTTAGCGGGAGAGTCGAGACCCAGTACTTC.